This TCR beta chain was found in a study of a mutant IDH1 vaccine in newly diagnosed glioma. V lost 2 bases, J lost 8 bases, and 18 bases lay in between. Germline V gene sequence: CDR1 KGHSH, CDR2 LQKENI. The CDR3 runs 15 residues. The time point here: week 47, end of study. Doses of 300 ug of mutant IDH1 20-mer peptide were given with topical imiquimod. Only in-frame clones appear in the TCRdb table, and some are missing; sequencing was by immunoSEQ multiplex PCR. The repertoire holds about 34,000 clones, with about 87% as singletons. With regard to this clone: Its antigen is still unknown.

The sequence came from a woman aged 30 to 39 with glioma. The rearrangement uses TRBV18 and TRBJ1-1, with a possible D match to TRBD1 (6 bases). The input for sequencing was PBMCs, taken from a glioma patient whose treatment included an IDH1 peptide vaccine. CDR3 nucleotides: TGTGCCAGCTCACCAAGGGGCTCACAAAGGGGGGAAGCTTTCTTT. Residues: CASSPRGSQRGEAFF. Based on the CDR3 plus reference TRBV18 and TRBJ1-1, the full variable domain is NAGVMQNPRHLVRRRGQEARLRCSPMKGHSHVYWYRQLPEEGLKFMVYLQKENIIDESGMPKERFSAEFPKEGPSILRIQQVVRGDSAAYFCASSPRGSQRGEAFFGQGTRLTVV.